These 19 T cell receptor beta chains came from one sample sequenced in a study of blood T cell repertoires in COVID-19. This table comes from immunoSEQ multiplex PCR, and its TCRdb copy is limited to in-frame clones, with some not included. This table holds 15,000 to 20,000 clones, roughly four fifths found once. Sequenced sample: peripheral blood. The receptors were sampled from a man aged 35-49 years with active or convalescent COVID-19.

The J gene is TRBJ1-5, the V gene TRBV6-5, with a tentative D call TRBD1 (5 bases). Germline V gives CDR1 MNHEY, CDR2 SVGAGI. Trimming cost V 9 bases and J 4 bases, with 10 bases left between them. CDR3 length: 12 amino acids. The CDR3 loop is CASGGGNQPQHF. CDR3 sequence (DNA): TGTGCCAGTGGGGGGGGGAATCAGCCCCAGCATTTT.

CDR3 in amino acids: CASSLQGMSGNTIYF. The CDR3 DNA sequence: TGCGCCAGCAGCTTACAGGGGATGTCTGGAAACACCATATATTTT. The chain is built from TRBV5-1 and TRBJ1-3; the match to TRBD1 covers 7 bases. The ends lost 2 bases at V and 1 base at J; junction bases unmatched: 3. This CDR3 is 15 amino acids long. The V gene's germline CDR1 is SGHRS and CDR2 YFSETQ.

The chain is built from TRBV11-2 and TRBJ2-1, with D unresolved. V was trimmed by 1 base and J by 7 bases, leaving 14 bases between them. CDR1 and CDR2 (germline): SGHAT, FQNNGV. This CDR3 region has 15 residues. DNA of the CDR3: TGTGCCAGCAGCTTAGTGGGTTTCGGGTCGAATGAGCAGTTCTTC. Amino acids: CASSLVGFGSNEQFF.

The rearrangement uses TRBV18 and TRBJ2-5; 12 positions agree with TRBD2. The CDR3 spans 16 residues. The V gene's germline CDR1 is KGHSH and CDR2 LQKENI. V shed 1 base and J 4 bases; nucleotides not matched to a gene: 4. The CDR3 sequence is CASSPRTSGVLETQYF. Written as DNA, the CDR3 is TGTGCCAGCTCACCACGGACTAGCGGGGTGTTAGAGACCCAGTACTTC. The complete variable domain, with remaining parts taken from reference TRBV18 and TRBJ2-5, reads NAGVMQNPRHLVRRRGQEARLRCSPMKGHSHVYWYRQLPEEGLKFMVYLQKENIIDESGMPKERFSAEFPKEGPSILRIQQVVRGDSAAYFCASSPRTSGVLETQYFGPGTRLLVL.

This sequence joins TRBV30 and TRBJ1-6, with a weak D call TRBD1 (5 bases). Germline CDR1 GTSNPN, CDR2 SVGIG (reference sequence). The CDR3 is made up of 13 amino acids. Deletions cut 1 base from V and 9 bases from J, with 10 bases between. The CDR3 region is CAWSGGRGSPLHF. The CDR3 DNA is TGTGCCTGGAGTGGAGGTAGGGGTTCACCCCTCCACTTT.

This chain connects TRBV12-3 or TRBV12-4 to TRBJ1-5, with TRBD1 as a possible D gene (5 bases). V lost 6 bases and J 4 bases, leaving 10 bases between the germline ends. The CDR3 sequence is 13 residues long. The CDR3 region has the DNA TGTGCCAGCAGGTCAGGGTCTAATCAGCCCCAGCATTTT. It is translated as CASRSGSNQPQHF.

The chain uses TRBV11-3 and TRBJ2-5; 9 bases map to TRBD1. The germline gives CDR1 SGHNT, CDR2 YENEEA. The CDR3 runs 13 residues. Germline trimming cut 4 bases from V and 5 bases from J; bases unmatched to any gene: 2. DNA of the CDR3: TGTGCCAGCAGCTGGGACAGGGACGAGACCCAGTACTTC. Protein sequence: CASSWDRDETQYF.

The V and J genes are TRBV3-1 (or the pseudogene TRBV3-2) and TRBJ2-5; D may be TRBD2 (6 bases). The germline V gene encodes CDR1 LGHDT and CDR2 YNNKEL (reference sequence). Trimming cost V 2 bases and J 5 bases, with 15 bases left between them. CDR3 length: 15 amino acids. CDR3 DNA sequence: TGTGCCAGCAGCCAATCTTCTGCGGGGCCTGAGACCCAGTACTTC. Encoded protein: CASSQSSAGPETQYF.

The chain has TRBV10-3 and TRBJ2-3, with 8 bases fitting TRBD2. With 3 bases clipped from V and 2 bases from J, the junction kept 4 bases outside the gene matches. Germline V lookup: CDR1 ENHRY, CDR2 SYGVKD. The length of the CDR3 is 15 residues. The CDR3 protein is CAISEGAGATDTQYF. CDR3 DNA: TGTGCCATCAGTGAAGGAGCGGGGGCCACAGATACGCAGTATTTT.

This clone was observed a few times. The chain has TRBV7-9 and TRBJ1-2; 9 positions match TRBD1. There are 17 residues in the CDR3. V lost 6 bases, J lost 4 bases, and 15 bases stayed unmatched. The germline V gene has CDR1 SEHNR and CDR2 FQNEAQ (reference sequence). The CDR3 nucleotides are TGTGCCAGCAGATCACCCCGGGACAGGGTCGATAGCTATGGCTACACCTTC. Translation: CASRSPRDRVDSYGYTF.

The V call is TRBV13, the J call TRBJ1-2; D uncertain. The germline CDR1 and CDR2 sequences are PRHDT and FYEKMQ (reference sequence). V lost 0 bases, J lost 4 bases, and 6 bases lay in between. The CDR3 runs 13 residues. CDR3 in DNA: TGTGCCAGCAGCTTAGGCGGTGTCTATGGCTACACCTTC. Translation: CASSLGGVYGYTF.

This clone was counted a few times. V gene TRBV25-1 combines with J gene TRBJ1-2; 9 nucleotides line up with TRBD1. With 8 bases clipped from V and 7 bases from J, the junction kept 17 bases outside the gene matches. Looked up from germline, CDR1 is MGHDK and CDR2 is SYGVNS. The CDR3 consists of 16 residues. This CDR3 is CASEKGTGKGKSGYTF. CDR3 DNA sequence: TGTGCCAGCGAAAAGGGGACAGGGAAGGGAAAAAGTGGCTACACCTTC.

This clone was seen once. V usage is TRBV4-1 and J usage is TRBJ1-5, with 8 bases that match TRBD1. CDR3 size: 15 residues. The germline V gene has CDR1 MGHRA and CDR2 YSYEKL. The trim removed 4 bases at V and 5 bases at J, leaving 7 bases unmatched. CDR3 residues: CASSPWTGYDQPQHF. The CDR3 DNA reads TGCGCCAGCAGCCCCTGGACAGGGTACGATCAGCCCCAGCATTTT.

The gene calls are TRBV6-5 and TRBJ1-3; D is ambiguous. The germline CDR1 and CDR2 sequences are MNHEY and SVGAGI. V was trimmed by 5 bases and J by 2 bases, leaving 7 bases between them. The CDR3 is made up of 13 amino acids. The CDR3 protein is CASSRGPGNTIYF. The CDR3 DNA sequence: TGTGCCAGCAGTCGCGGTCCTGGAAACACCATATATTTT.

The CDR3 here is CASSPLGLPSWEEQYF. CDR3 DNA: TGTGCCAGCAGCCCTCTGGGACTTCCTTCTTGGGAAGAGCAGTACTTC. The chain links TRBV7-8 to TRBJ2-7, with TRBD2 as a possible D gene (6 bases). The length of the CDR3 is 16 residues. Per germline, CDR1 SGHVS and CDR2 FQNEAQ. V gave up 5 bases and J gave up 7 bases, with 24 bases separating them.

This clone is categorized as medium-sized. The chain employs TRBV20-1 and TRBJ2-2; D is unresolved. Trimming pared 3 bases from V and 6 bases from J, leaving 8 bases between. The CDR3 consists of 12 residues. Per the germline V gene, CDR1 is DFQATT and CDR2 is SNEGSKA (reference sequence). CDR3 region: CSASFSSGELFF. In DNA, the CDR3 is TGCAGTGCTAGTTTTTCCTCCGGGGAGCTGTTTTTT.

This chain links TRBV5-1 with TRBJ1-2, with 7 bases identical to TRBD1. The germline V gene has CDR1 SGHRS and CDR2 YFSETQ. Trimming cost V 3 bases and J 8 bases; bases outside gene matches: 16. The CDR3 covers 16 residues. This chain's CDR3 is CASSSVSGQVPAGYTF. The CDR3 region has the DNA TGCGCCAGCAGCTCGGTGAGCGGACAGGTCCCGGCGGGCTACACCTTC.

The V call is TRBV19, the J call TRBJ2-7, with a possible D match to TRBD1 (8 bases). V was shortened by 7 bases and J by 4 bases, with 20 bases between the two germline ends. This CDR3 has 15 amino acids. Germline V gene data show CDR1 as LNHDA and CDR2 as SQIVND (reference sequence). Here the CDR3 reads CASKNSHRGGYEQYF. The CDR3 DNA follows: TGTGCCAGTAAGAACTCGCACAGGGGGGGATACGAGCAGTACTTC. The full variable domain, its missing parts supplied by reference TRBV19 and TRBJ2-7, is DGGITQSPKYLFRKEGQNVTLSCEQNLNHDAMYWYRQDPGQGLRLIYYSQIVNDFQKGDIAEGYSVSREKKESFPLTVTSAQKNPTAFYLCASKNSHRGGYEQYFGPGTRLTVT.

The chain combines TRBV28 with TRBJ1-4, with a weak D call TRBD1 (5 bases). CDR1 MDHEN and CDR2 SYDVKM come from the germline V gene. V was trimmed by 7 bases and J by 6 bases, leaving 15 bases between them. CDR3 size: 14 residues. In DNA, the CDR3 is TGTGCCAGCATCGGCGCAGGGCTTTATGAAAAACTGTTTTTT. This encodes CASIGAGLYEKLFF.